The source of this T cell receptor beta chain is a study of blood T cell repertoires in COVID-19. Study-wide background: In each case, the material was cDNA or gDNA derived from T cells, B-cell-depleted T cells, or PBMCs.

Germline V lookup: CDR1 MRHNA, CDR2 SNTAGT. V was pared by 0 bases and J by 10 bases, with 4 bases between. The CDR3 extends over 12 amino acids. One Seattle source followed patients from active infection through their disease course. The repertoire was sequenced with immunoSEQ multiplex PCR; TCRdb's copy has only in-frame clones and lacks some. There are about 210,000 clones in the sample; around four fifths occur only once, and 0.95% lies in the top ten. The sequence was collected from a man aged 55-75 years with COVID-19, enrolled during active disease. The sequencing input was peripheral blood. This chain links TRBV6-4 with TRBJ1-6; D gene uncertain. Here the CDR3 DNA reads TGTGCCAGCAGTGACTCCGGGTCACCCCTCCACTTT. Its translation: CASSDSGSPLHF.